This T cell receptor (beta chain) was identified during a study of post-analysis software for immune sequencing data. General study points: The five TRBV segments detected at higher frequency in patients than in controls included TRBV5-6, TRBV5-1 and TRBV20-1.

Included in the TCR beta cDNA libraries were unique molecular identifiers. TCRdb used MiXCR to reprocess the PCR reads, holding one entry per CDR3 protein. Among over 700,000 distinct CDR3 sequences listed, roughly 30% were seen once. Trimming cost V 6 bases and J 2 bases, with 14 bases left between them. Germline V gives CDR1 MNHNY, CDR2 SVGAGI (reference sequence). The CDR3 is 16 amino acids. About this clonotype itself: The antigen remains undetermined.

The J gene is TRBJ1-6, the V gene TRBV6-6; possibly TRBD1 for D (6 bases). Sample: blood. This receptor was obtained from a girl aged 10 to 17 with multiple sclerosis. The CDR3 DNA is TGTGCCAGCAGCTCCTACAGGGCGACCTATAATTCACCCCTCCACTTT. This codes for CASSSYRATYNSPLHF.